This TCR beta chain is drawn from a study of blood T cell repertoires in COVID-19. The wider study: Some COVID-19 samples were acute and others convalescent; all came from the United States, Italy and Spain. T cells, B-cell-depleted T cells, or PBMCs supplied cDNA or gDNA.

Germline lookup yields CDR1 LNHDA and CDR2 SQIVND (reference sequence). The CDR3 runs to 16 residues. Losses at the gene ends were 6 bases for V and 0 bases for J; bases not matched to a gene: 5. Per the authors' pipeline: Reference gene primer amplification in the assay estimated nucleated cell counts. Profiled with immunoSEQ multiplex PCR; TCRdb holds only in-frame clones, not every one. V and J calls and clone size follow that table, whereas D and trimming were derived from the DNA. The sample records about 120,000 clones, around 80% being singletons. The TCR sequence derives from a woman aged 45-59 years with acute or convalescent COVID-19. V is TRBV19 and J is TRBJ1-6; TRBD1 matches at 7 bases. The sequenced sample consisted of peripheral blood. The CDR3 loop reads CASSRDSYSYNSPLHF. The CDR3 DNA reads TGTGCCAGTAGCCGGGACAGCTACTCCTATAATTCACCCCTCCACTTT.